This T cell receptor (beta chain) appears in the sequencing data of a study of cytomegalovirus exposure and HLA in healthy donors. Study results and caveats: Sequencing likely generated an artifact that appeared as a cluster of highly shared sequence variants.

As for this clone: Antigen specificity is unknown.

V dropped 5 bases and J dropped 8 bases, with 15 bases sitting between them. The CDR3 is 13 residues long. Germline V gene sequence: CDR1 LNHNV, CDR2 YYDKDF (reference sequence). Primers for the PCR totalled 60 Vbeta and 13 Jbeta. Method: immunoSEQ multiplex PCR; TCRdb's copy keeps in-frame clones and lacks some. The sample shows roughly 100,000 clones, roughly 73% of them seen only once. J is TRBJ1-1 and V is TRBV15; D not resolved. This sequence originates from a man in his forties in good health and CMV-seronegative. The sequenced sample consisted of PBMCs. CDR3 protein: CATSFLGGLEAFF. The CDR3 DNA reads TGTGCCACCAGCTTTCTAGGAGGGTTGGAAGCTTTCTTT. Supplemented by reference TRBV15 and TRBJ1-1, the full variable domain reads DAMVIQNPRYQVTQFGKPVTLSCSQTLNHNVMYWYQQKSSQAPKLLFHYYDKDFNNEADTPDNFQSRRPNTSFCFLDIRSPGLGDTAMYLCATSFLGGLEAFFGQGTRLTVV.